One and the same sample provided the 13 T cell receptor beta chains below, sequenced in a study of blood T cells in healthy people across ages. Then a second PCR, running roughly 7 to 11 cycles, was carried out with a sample-barcoded 5' primer and a J-beta primer mix. TCRdb reanalysed the 5' RACE reads using MiXCR and keeps one entry per CDR3 protein. This sample has about 800,000 distinct CDR3 sequences; approximately 25% occur once, and the top ten carry under 4.5%. These data also formed part of another study, on T cells of mothers and their children.

The sample was blood. The receptors were sampled from a boy younger than 18 in good health.

This clonotype has a single count. The rearrangement links TRBV7-8 to TRBJ2-2; 8 bases map to TRBD1. The CDR3 covers 17 residues. J gave up 4 bases and V 1 base, and 8 bases lay outside the gene matches. Germline CDR1 reads SGHVS; CDR2 reads FQNEAQ. CDR3 in amino acids: CASSLERTGPATGELFF. In DNA form, the CDR3 reads TGTGCCAGCAGCTTAGAGAGGACAGGGCCTGCCACCGGGGAGCTGTTTTTT. The variable domain in full, with the rest retrieved from reference TRBV7-8 and TRBJ2-2, is GAGVSQSPRYKVAKRGQDVALRCDPISGHVSLFWYQQALGQGPEFLTYFQNEAQLDKSGLPSDRFFAERPEGSVSTLKIQRTQQEDSAVYLCASSLERTGPATGELFFGEGSRLTVL.

V and J are TRBV6-2 or TRBV6-3 and TRBJ1-1; D is unresolved. In germline, CDR1 is MNHEY, CDR2 SVGEGT. This CDR3 has 13 amino acids. Trimming removed 3 bases at V and 7 bases at J, with 12 bases between. CDR3 region: CASSYRSYNEAFF. The CDR3 DNA reads as TGTGCCAGCAGTTATCGGTCCTACAATGAAGCTTTCTTT.

The chain has TRBV2 and TRBJ2-1, with TRBD1 matching 11 bases. Germline V gene lookup returns CDR1 SNHLY and CDR2 FYNNEI. The CDR3 runs to 16 residues. The V gene end was trimmed by 2 bases and the J gene end by 3 bases; junction bases not matched to a gene: 3. The CDR3 DNA is TGTGCCAGCAGTGAATGGACAGGGGGCGTCTACAATGAGCAGTTCTTC. This codes for CASSEWTGGVYNEQFF.

The table lists this clonotype with a few counts. The chain uses TRBV29-1 and TRBJ2-1; D may be TRBD2 (6 bases). The CDR3 contains 12 residues. Germline assignment: CDR1 SQVTM and CDR2 ANQGSEA. V gave up 7 bases and J gave up 3 bases, with 10 bases separating them. CDR3 in amino acids: CSAGTYYNEQFF. CDR3 sequence (DNA): TGCAGCGCTGGGACTTACTACAATGAGCAGTTCTTC.

The V call is TRBV7-8, the J call TRBJ2-6; 8 bases line up with TRBD2. The germline CDR1 and CDR2 sequences are SGHVS and FQNEAQ. The CDR3 has 18 residues. V shed 1 base, J shed 1 base, and the junction held 6 bases outside the gene matches. The chain's CDR3 is CASSLEPGGSSGANVLTF. In nucleotides, the CDR3 is TGTGCCAGCAGCTTAGAACCGGGAGGGTCTTCTGGGGCCAACGTCCTGACTTTC. The whole variable domain, remainder taken from reference TRBV7-8 and TRBJ2-6, is GAGVSQSPRYKVAKRGQDVALRCDPISGHVSLFWYQQALGQGPEFLTYFQNEAQLDKSGLPSDRFFAERPEGSVSTLKIQRTQQEDSAVYLCASSLEPGGSSGANVLTFGAGSRLTVL.

The chain recombines TRBV9 with TRBJ2-2, with D hard to call. CDR1 and CDR2 (germline): SGDLS, YYNGEE. V was clipped by 1 base and J by 6 bases, with 13 bases between them. The CDR3 has 15 residues. CDR3 nucleotides: TGTGCCAGCAGCGTACAGGAGACTCTTGCCGGGGAGCTGTTTTTT. Translated: CASSVQETLAGELFF.

V gene TRBV6-6 combines with J gene TRBJ1-1; D gene ambiguous. Germline V CDR1 and CDR2: MNHNY, SVGAGI (reference sequence). V was pared by 6 bases and J by 4 bases, with 18 bases between. The CDR3 is 15 amino acids. DNA for the CDR3: TGTGCCAGCAGAACAATCGTAACAGAAAGCACTGAAGCTTTCTTT. Residues: CASRTIVTESTEAFF.

The gene calls are TRBV9 and TRBJ2-5, with TRBD1 matching 7 bases. CDR1 and CDR2 from the germline V gene are SGDLS and YYNGEE. With 2 bases clipped from V and 4 bases from J, the junction kept 2 bases outside the gene matches. This CDR3 spans 13 amino acids. CDR3 loop: CASSVPGGETQYF. The CDR3 coding sequence is TGTGCCAGCAGCGTGCCAGGGGGAGAGACCCAGTACTTC.

V is TRBV29-1 and J is TRBJ2-7, with a weak D call TRBD1 (6 bases). This CDR3 contains 13 residues. The germline V and J ends were trimmed by 7 bases and 0 bases, with 13 bases remaining between them. From germline, CDR1 is SQVTM and CDR2 ANQGSEA. CDR3 amino acids: CSATTGGSYEQYF. CDR3 DNA: TGCAGCGCTACGACAGGTGGCTCCTACGAGCAGTACTTC.

The J gene is TRBJ2-5, the V gene TRBV5-1, with D possibly being TRBD2 (5 bases). V was pared by 0 bases and J by 0 bases, with 12 bases between. Germline CDR1 and CDR2: SGHRS and YFSETQ. CDR3 length: 16 amino acids. The CDR3 nucleotides are TGCGCCAGCAGCTTGGGCCCAGCGGAGTACCAAGAGACCCAGTACTTC. Translating it yields CASSLGPAEYQETQYF.

This clonotype has a handful of counts. The rearrangement links TRBV9 to TRBJ2-5, with D perhaps matching TRBD1 or TRBD2 (6 bases each). Germline assignment: CDR1 SGDLS and CDR2 YYNGEE. V lost 4 bases, J lost 1 base, and 20 bases lay in between. The CDR3 is made up of 17 amino acids. The CDR3 DNA sequence: TGTGCCAGCAGCCCGAGGGGGGCGGGATCCTTCCAAGAGACCCAGTACTTC. Its translation: CASSPRGAGSFQETQYF.

The chain combines TRBV5-6 with TRBJ2-5; D is possibly TRBD2 (5 bases). The J call may be in error: the DNA end matches TRBJ2-7 better. The CDR3 loop spans 15 amino acids. Looked up from germline, CDR1 is SGHDT and CDR2 is YYEEEE. The CDR3 bases are TGTGCCAGCAGCATACTACCCGGGAACCTCTACGAGCAGTACTTC. It specifies CASSILPGNLYEQYF.

This clonotype was counted between two and nine times. The V call is TRBV6-2 or TRBV6-3, the J call TRBJ2-5; D remains ambiguous. Germline V CDR1 and CDR2: MNHEY, SVGEGT. V lost 0 bases to trimming and J lost 5 bases, with 13 bases between them. The CDR3 length is 15 residues. The CDR3 nucleotides read TGTGCCAGCAGTTACTCGGGTCTAGTAATGGAGACCCAGTACTTC. As protein: CASSYSGLVMETQYF.